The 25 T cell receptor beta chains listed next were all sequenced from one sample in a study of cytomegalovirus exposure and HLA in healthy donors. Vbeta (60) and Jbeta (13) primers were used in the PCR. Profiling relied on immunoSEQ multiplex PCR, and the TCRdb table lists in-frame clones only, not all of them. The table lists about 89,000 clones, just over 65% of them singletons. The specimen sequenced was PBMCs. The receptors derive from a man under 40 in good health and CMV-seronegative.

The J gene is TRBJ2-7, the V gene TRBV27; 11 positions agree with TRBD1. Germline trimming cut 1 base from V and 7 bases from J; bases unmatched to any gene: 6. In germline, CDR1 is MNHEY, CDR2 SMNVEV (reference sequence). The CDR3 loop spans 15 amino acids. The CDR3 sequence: CASSLYVGTGGEQYF. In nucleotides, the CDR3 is TGTGCCAGCAGTTTATACGTTGGGACAGGGGGTGAGCAGTACTTC.

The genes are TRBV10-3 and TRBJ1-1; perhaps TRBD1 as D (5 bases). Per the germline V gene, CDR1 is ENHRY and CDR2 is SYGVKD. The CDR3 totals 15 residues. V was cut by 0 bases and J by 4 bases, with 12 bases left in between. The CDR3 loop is CAISESKIGGTEAFF. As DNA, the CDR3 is TGTGCCATCAGTGAGTCGAAAATCGGGGGCACTGAAGCTTTCTTT.

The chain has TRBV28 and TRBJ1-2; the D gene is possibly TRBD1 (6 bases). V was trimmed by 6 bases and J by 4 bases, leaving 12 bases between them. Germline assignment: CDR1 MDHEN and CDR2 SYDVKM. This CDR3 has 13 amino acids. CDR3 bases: TGTGCCAGCAGACGGGACATGGCCTATGGCTACACCTTC. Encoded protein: CASRRDMAYGYTF.

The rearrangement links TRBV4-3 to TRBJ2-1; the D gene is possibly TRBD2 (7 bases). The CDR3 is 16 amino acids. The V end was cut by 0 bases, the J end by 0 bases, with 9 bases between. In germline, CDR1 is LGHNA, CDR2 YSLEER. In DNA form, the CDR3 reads TGCGCCAGCAGCCAAGAACGGGGGGCCTCCTACAATGAGCAGTTCTTC. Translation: CASSQERGASYNEQFF.

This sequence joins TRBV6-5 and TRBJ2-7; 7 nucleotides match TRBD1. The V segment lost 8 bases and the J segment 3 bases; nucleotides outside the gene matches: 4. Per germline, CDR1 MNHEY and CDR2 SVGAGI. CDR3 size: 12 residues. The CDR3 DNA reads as TGTGCCAGCGGAGACAGGGACTACGAGCAGTACTTC. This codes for CASGDRDYEQYF.

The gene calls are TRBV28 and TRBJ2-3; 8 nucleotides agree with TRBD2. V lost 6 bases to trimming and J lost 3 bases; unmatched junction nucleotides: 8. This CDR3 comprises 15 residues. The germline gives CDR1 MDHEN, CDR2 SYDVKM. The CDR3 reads CASRIGSGETDTQYF. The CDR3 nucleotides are TGTGCCAGCAGGATCGGTAGCGGGGAGACAGATACGCAGTATTTT.

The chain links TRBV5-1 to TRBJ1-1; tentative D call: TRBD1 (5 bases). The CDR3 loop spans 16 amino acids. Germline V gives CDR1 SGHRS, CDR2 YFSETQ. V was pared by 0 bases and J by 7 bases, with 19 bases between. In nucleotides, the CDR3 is TGCGCCAGCAGCTTGGGACAGACTTCGGTGACGGATGAAGCTTTCTTT. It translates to CASSLGQTSVTDEAFF.

This CDR3 is CASSRLGTSGSWAGELFF. CDR3 DNA: TGTGCCAGTAGTAGATTAGGGACTAGCGGGAGCTGGGCCGGGGAGCTGTTTTTT. V gene TRBV19 combines with J gene TRBJ2-2; TRBD2 aligns across 14 bases. V lost 4 bases to trimming and J lost 6 bases; unmatched junction nucleotides: 10. Germline lookup yields CDR1 LNHDA and CDR2 SQIVND (reference sequence). CDR3 size: 18 residues.

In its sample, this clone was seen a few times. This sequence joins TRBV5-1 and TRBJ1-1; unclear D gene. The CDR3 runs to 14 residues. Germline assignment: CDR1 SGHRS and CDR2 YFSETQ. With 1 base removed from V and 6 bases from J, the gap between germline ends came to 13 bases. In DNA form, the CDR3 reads TGCGCCAGCAGCTTGCACACTGAGACTTCTGAAGCTTTCTTT. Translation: CASSLHTETSEAFF.

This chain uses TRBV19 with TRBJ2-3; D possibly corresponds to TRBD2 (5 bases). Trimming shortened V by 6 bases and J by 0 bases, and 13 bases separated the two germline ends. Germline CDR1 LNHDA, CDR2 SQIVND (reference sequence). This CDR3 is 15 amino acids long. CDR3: CASRSGLTSTDTQYF. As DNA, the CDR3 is TGTGCCAGTAGATCAGGACTCACTAGCACAGATACGCAGTATTTT.

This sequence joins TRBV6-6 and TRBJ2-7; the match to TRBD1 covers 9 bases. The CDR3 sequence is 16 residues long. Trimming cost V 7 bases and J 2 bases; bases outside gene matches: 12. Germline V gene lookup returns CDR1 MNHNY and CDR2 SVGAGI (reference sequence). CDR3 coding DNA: TGTGCCAGCACCAGACGACCGGGACAGGGTACCTACGAGCAGTACTTC. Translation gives CASTRRPGQGTYEQYF.

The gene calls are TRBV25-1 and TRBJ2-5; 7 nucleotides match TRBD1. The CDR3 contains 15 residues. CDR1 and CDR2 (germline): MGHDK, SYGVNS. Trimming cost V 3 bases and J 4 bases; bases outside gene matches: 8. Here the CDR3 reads CASSDPSTGAETQYF. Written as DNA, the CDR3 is TGTGCCAGCAGTGACCCCTCCACAGGGGCAGAGACCCAGTACTTC.

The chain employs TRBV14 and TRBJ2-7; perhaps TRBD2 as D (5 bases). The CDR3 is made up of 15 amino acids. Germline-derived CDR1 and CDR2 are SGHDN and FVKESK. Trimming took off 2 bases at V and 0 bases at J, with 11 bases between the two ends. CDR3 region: CASSQMLGSSYEQYF. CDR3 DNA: TGTGCCAGCAGCCAAATGTTGGGGAGCTCCTACGAGCAGTACTTC.

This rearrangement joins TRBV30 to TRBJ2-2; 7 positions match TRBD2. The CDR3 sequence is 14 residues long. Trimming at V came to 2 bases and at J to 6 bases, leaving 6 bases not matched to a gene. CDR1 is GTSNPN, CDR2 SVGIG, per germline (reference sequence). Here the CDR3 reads CAWSQRTRAGELFF. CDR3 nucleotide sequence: TGTGCCTGGAGTCAGCGGACTAGGGCCGGGGAGCTGTTTTTT. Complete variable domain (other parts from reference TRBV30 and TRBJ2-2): SQTIHQWPATLVQPVGSPLSLECTVEGTSNPNLYWYRQAAGRGLQLLFYSVGIGQISSEVPQNLSASRPQDRQFILSSKKLLLSDSGFYLCAWSQRTRAGELFFGEGSRLTVL.

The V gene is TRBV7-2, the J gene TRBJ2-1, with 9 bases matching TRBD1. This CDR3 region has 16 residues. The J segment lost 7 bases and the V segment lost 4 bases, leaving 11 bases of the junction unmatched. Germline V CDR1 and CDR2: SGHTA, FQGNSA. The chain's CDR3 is CASSWGRGQGGNEQFF. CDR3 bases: TGTGCCAGCAGCTGGGGTAGGGGACAGGGTGGTAATGAGCAGTTCTTC.

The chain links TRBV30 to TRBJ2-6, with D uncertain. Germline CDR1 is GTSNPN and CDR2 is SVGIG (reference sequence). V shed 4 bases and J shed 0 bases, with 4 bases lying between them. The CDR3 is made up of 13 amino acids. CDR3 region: CAWTVSGANVLTF. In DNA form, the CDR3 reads TGTGCCTGGACCGTCTCTGGGGCCAACGTCCTGACTTTC.

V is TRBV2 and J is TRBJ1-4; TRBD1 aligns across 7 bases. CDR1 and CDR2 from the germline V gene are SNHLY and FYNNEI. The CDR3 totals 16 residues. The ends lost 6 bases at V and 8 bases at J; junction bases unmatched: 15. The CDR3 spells CASSRGIRGGNEKLFF. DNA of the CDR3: TGTGCCAGCAGCAGGGGGATTAGGGGAGGCAACGAAAAACTGTTTTTT.

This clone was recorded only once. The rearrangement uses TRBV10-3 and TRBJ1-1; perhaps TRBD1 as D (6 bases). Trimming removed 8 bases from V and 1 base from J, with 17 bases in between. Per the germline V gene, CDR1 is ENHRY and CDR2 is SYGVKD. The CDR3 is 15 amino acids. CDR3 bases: TGTGCCATCTCCGAGAACAGGGTGGGGAACACTGAAGCTTTCTTT. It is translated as CAISENRVGNTEAFF.

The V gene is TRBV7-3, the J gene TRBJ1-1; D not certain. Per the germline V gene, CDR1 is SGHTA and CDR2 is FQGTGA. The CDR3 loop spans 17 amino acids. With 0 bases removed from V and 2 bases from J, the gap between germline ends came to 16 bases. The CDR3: CASSLTRQDLSNTEAFF. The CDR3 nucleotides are TGTGCCAGCAGCTTAACGCGGCAGGACTTAAGTAACACTGAAGCTTTCTTT.

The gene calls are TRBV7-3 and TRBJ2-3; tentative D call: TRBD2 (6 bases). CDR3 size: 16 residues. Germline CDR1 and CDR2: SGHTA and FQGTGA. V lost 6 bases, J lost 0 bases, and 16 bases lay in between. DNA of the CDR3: TGTGCCAGCAGTATCGTAGCGGCTTCTAGCACAGATACGCAGTATTTT. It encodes CASSIVAASSTDTQYF.

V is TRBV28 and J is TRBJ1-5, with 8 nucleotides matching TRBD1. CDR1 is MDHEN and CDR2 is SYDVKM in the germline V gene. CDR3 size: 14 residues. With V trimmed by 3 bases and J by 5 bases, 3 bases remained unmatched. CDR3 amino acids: CASSLTGEHQPQHF. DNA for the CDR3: TGTGCCAGCAGTTTGACAGGGGAGCATCAGCCCCAGCATTTT.

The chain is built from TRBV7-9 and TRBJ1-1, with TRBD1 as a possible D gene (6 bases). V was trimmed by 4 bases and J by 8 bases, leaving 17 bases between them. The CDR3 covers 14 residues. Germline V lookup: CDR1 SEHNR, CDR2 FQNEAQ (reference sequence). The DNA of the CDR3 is TGTGCCAGCAGCTCGGACAGCACTTTAGGGGAAGCTTTCTTT. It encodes CASSSDSTLGEAFF.

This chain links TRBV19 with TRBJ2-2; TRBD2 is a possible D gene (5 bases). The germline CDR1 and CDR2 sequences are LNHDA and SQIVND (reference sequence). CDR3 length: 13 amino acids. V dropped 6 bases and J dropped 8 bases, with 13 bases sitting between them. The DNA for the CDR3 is TGTGCCAGTAGCCTAGACTGGAGGGGGGAGCTGTTTTTT. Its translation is CASSLDWRGELFF.

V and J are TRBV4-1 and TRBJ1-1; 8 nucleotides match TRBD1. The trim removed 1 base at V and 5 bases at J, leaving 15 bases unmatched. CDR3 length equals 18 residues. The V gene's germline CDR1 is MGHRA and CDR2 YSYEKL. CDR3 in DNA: TGCGCCAGCAGCCAAGGGGCTGGACAGGGAGGTAGGTGGACTGAAGCTTTCTTT. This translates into CASSQGAGQGGRWTEAFF.

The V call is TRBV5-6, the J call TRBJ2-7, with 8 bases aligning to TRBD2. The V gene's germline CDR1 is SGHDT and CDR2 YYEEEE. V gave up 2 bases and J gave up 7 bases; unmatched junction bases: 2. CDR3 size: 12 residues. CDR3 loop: CASSLRGGEQYF. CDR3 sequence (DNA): TGTGCCAGCAGCTTACGGGGGGGTGAGCAGTACTTC.